This passage covers 29 T cell receptor beta chains from one sample sequenced in a study of control samples from healthy donors and cancer patients. Only in-frame clones appear in the TCRdb table, and some are missing; sequencing was by immunoSEQ multiplex PCR. There are approximately 150,000 clones in the sample; 92% occur only once, and less than 0.75% lies in the top ten. The sample comprised blood. The receptors derive from a woman aged 25 to 39 in good health.

The J gene is TRBJ1-2, the V gene TRBV4-2, with unresolved D. V was clipped by 0 bases and J by 8 bases, with 13 bases between them. The CDR3 covers 14 residues. CDR1 and CDR2 from the germline V gene are LGHNA and YNFKEQ. The CDR3 is CASSQEVEMGGYTF. The CDR3 region has the DNA TGTGCCAGCAGCCAAGAGGTCGAGATGGGCGGCTACACCTTC.

Here the CDR3 reads CASSLAAYAEAFF. CDR3 in DNA: TGTGCCAGCAGCTTAGCTGCCTACGCTGAAGCTTTCTTT. The V gene is TRBV7-9, the J gene TRBJ1-1; D not certain. This CDR3 is built from 13 residues. Trimming left V 0 bases short and J 6 bases short, with 8 bases between. Germline CDR1 reads SEHNR; CDR2 reads FQNEAQ (reference sequence).

V is TRBV19 and J is TRBJ2-5; 8 positions match TRBD2. V gave up 7 bases and J gave up 5 bases; unmatched junction bases: 12. This CDR3 has 15 amino acids. Germline V gene data show CDR1 as LNHDA and CDR2 as SQIVND (reference sequence). The CDR3 sequence is CASTPTGTSRETQYF. CDR3 nucleotide sequence: TGTGCCAGTACACCTACCGGGACTAGTCGTGAGACCCAGTACTTC.

The chain employs TRBV6-1 and TRBJ2-5; 7 nucleotides match TRBD2. Germline-derived CDR1 and CDR2 are MNHNS and SASEGT. The V and J ends lost 5 bases and 2 bases, in that order; junction bases with no gene match: 8. The CDR3 loop spans 15 amino acids. The CDR3 reads CASSWASGIQETQYF. CDR3 DNA sequence: TGTGCCAGCAGTTGGGCTAGCGGAATTCAAGAGACCCAGTACTTC.

V usage is TRBV7-6 and J usage is TRBJ2-7, with D perhaps TRBD1 or TRBD2 (5 bases each). Per germline, CDR1 SGHVS and CDR2 FNYEAQ. V was pared by 1 base and J by 4 bases, with 11 bases between. This CDR3 spans 14 amino acids. The CDR3 nucleotides read TGTGCCAGCAGCTTAGATCCGGGGCTGTACGAGCAGTACTTC. This gives the protein CASSLDPGLYEQYF.

Concerning this clone itself: Other nucleotide sequences in the sample specify the same CDR3. The chain has TRBV28 and TRBJ1-1; no clear D gene. CDR3 length equals 12 residues. The V gene's germline CDR1 is MDHEN and CDR2 SYDVKM. V lost 5 bases to trimming and J lost 8 bases, with 12 bases between them. This CDR3 reads CASSPDPREAFF. The CDR3 DNA reads as TGTGCCAGCAGTCCCGACCCCCGGGAAGCTTTCTTT.

The CDR3 sequence: CATSSPQVSNQPQHF. As DNA, the CDR3 is TGTGCCACCAGCAGTCCCCAAGTAAGCAATCAGCCCCAGCATTTT. The chain couples TRBV15 to TRBJ1-5; D is uncertain. The CDR3 has 15 amino acids. Trimming pared 3 bases from V and 1 base from J, leaving 10 bases between. Germline assignment: CDR1 LNHNV and CDR2 YYDKDF (reference sequence).

This clone occurred once. The chain carries TRBV2 and TRBJ2-2; no clear D. The germline CDR1 and CDR2 sequences are SNHLY and FYNNEI. With 2 bases removed from V and 5 bases from J, the gap between germline ends came to 6 bases. This CDR3 has 13 amino acids. The CDR3 sequence is CASSESVTGELFF. CDR3 in DNA: TGTGCCAGCAGTGAATCGGTAACCGGGGAGCTGTTTTTT.

This sequence joins TRBV19 and TRBJ2-3; D not certain. The CDR3 runs 13 residues. Looked up from germline, CDR1 is LNHDA and CDR2 is SQIVND (reference sequence). The germline V and J ends were trimmed by 3 bases and 6 bases, with 10 bases remaining between them. The CDR3 protein is CASSIYQLDTQYF. The CDR3 bases are TGTGCCAGTAGTATCTACCAATTGGATACGCAGTATTTT.

This sequence joins TRBV30 and TRBJ2-1, with 7 bases matching TRBD2. The CDR3 length is 14 residues. Germline lookup yields CDR1 GTSNPN and CDR2 SVGIG (reference sequence). Unmatched junction bases numbered 4, after V lost 3 bases and J lost 2 bases. The DNA of the CDR3 is TGTGCCTGGAGGAGGGCGGGGGCCTACAATGAGCAGTTCTTC. Encoded protein: CAWRRAGAYNEQFF.

The V gene is TRBV5-1, the J gene TRBJ2-3; 7 nucleotides match TRBD1. With 5 bases clipped from V and 0 bases from J, the junction kept 9 bases outside the gene matches. Germline V gene lookup returns CDR1 SGHRS and CDR2 YFSETQ. The length of the CDR3 is 16 residues. CDR3 bases: TGCGCCAGCAGTTCCTTGACAGGGATGAGCACAGATACGCAGTATTTT. This gives the protein CASSSLTGMSTDTQYF.

This chain uses TRBV19 with TRBJ2-1; tentative D call: TRBD2 (5 bases). Germline loops: CDR1 LNHDA, CDR2 SQIVND (reference sequence). This CDR3 has 14 residues. Between the trimmed V and J ends, which lost 8 bases and 5 bases, there was a span of 16 bases. The CDR3, as DNA: TGTGCCAGTCATACTAGTACCCTAAACAATGAGCAGTTCTTC. Its translation is CASHTSTLNNEQFF.

The chain links TRBV3-1 (or the pseudogene TRBV3-2) to TRBJ2-1; D gene ambiguous. The V and J ends lost 2 bases and 8 bases respectively, with 10 bases between them. CDR1 is LGHDT, CDR2 YNNKEL, per germline (reference sequence). The CDR3 extends over 13 amino acids. CDR3 loop: CASSQRFRDEQFF. CDR3 coding DNA: TGTGCCAGCAGCCAAAGGTTTAGGGATGAGCAGTTCTTC.

The chain has TRBV20-1 and TRBJ2-2; D may be TRBD1 or TRBD2 (6 bases each). This CDR3 is 19 amino acids long. V gave up 3 bases and J gave up 1 base, with 24 bases separating them. Germline V gene data show CDR1 as DFQATT and CDR2 as SNEGSKA (reference sequence). CDR3 loop: CSASSAEGGISGNTGELFF. The CDR3 bases are TGCAGTGCTAGTTCTGCCGAAGGGGGGATTAGCGGGAACACCGGGGAGCTGTTTTTT.

The chain links TRBV7-9 to TRBJ1-2; D is unresolved. V lost 3 bases and J 4 bases, leaving 18 bases between the germline ends. Germline CDR1 and CDR2: SEHNR and FQNEAQ (reference sequence). The CDR3 has 16 residues. The CDR3 nucleotides read TGTGCCAGCAGCTTTATCTCTTCGGCAGCTAGCTATGGCTACACCTTC. Protein sequence: CASSFISSAASYGYTF.

The chain is built from TRBV29-1 and TRBJ1-1; D is unresolved. V was shortened by 4 bases and J by 6 bases, with 9 bases between the two germline ends. Germline V gene sequence: CDR1 SQVTM, CDR2 ANQGSEA. The CDR3 loop spans 11 amino acids. CDR3: CSVGGQAEAFF. In DNA form, the CDR3 reads TGCAGCGTTGGAGGGCAGGCTGAAGCTTTCTTT.

The J gene is TRBJ2-2, the V gene TRBV5-1; a possible D gene is TRBD2 (6 bases). The germline V gene has CDR1 SGHRS and CDR2 YFSETQ. Trimming shortened V by 1 base and J by 2 bases, and 24 bases separated the two germline ends. The CDR3 length is 20 residues. DNA of the CDR3: TGCGCCAGCAGCTTGTCGGTTGTTATCGGCGGGAACAGAAACACCGGGGAGCTGTTTTTT. Its translation: CASSLSVVIGGNRNTGELFF.

The rearrangement uses TRBV18 and TRBJ2-7, with a tentative D call TRBD2 (7 bases). The CDR3 loop spans 17 amino acids. Trimming pared 0 bases from V and 1 base from J, leaving 16 bases between. Germline V gives CDR1 KGHSH, CDR2 LQKENI. Written as DNA, the CDR3 is TGTGCCAGCTCACCACCAAGAGGGGGGGTTCGGTCCTACGAGCAGTACTTC. Its protein is CASSPPRGGVRSYEQYF.

The chain links TRBV4-2 to TRBJ2-7, with unresolved D. Per the germline V gene, CDR1 is LGHNA and CDR2 is YNFKEQ. The CDR3 has 16 amino acids. Deletions cut 1 base from V and 3 bases from J, with 16 bases between. The CDR3 DNA is TGTGCCAGCAGCCAAGCCTACGGGCTAATCAACTACGAGCAGTACTTC. Protein: CASSQAYGLINYEQYF.

The chain links TRBV12-3 or TRBV12-4 to TRBJ1-1; D ambiguous. The CDR3 contains 13 residues. Deletions cut 6 bases from V and 3 bases from J, with 11 bases between. CDR3: CASRPSDDTEAFF. CDR3 in DNA: TGTGCCAGCAGACCCAGCGATGACACTGAAGCTTTCTTT.

The V call is TRBV19, the J call TRBJ1-2; 7 bases align to TRBD1. V lost 3 bases, J lost 4 bases, and 5 bases stayed unmatched. The germline gives CDR1 LNHDA, CDR2 SQIVND (reference sequence). The CDR3 extends over 14 amino acids. The CDR3, as DNA: TGTGCCAGTAGTATGGCCGGGACAGTCTATGGCTACACCTTC. Translating it yields CASSMAGTVYGYTF. Supplemented by reference TRBV19 and TRBJ1-2, the full variable domain reads DGGITQSPKYLFRKEGQNVTLSCEQNLNHDAMYWYRQDPGQGLRLIYYSQIVNDFQKGDIAEGYSVSREKKESFPLTVTSAQKNPTAFYLCASSMAGTVYGYTFGSGTRLTVV.

The rearrangement joins TRBV6-6 to TRBJ1-1, with a weak D call TRBD1 (5 bases). V lost 3 bases and J lost 5, with 16 bases in between. CDR3 length: 15 residues. Germline V gives CDR1 MNHNY, CDR2 SVGAGI (reference sequence). The CDR3 DNA is TGTGCCAGCAGTTATGTTGGGACCCCGGGGACTGAAGCTTTCTTT. It codes for CASSYVGTPGTEAFF.

J is TRBJ2-7 and V is TRBV13, with 10 bases matching TRBD2. Germline V gives CDR1 PRHDT, CDR2 FYEKMQ (reference sequence). V lost 5 bases and J lost 3; bases outside the gene matches: 7. This CDR3 is 15 amino acids long. CDR3 nucleotide sequence: TGTGCCAGCAGCCAACGGACTAGCGGATACTACGAGCAGTACTTC. It yields the protein CASSQRTSGYYEQYF.

This clone was counted once. The chain recombines TRBV7-6 with TRBJ2-7; TRBD1 aligns across 10 bases. CDR1 and CDR2 (germline): SGHVS, FNYEAQ. The CDR3 is 16 amino acids. The ends lost 0 bases at V and 0 bases at J; junction bases unmatched: 2. The CDR3 DNA is TGTGCCAGCAGCTTAGCTGGGACAGGGGACTCCTACGAGCAGTACTTC. It translates to CASSLAGTGDSYEQYF. Full variable domain (outside the CDR3, taken from reference TRBV7-6 and TRBJ2-7): GAGVSQSPRYKVTKRGQDVALRCDPISGHVSLYWYRQALGQGPEFLTYFNYEAQQDKSGLPNDRFSAERPEGSISTLTIQRTEQRDSAMYRCASSLAGTGDSYEQYFGPGTRLTVT.

In its sample, this clone was seen once. This chain connects TRBV19 to TRBJ1-1, with D perhaps TRBD1 (5 bases). The CDR3 is 14 amino acids. Trimming cost V 5 bases and J 7 bases, with 17 bases left between them. The germline CDR1 and CDR2 sequences are LNHDA and SQIVND (reference sequence). In DNA, the CDR3 is TGTGCCAGTAGTGTGGACATCGGCCCCCTTGAAGCTTTCTTT. This gives the protein CASSVDIGPLEAFF.

The CDR3 DNA sequence: TGTGCCAGCAGTTCCCGGAGACAGGGGGCGCCGGGGAATGGCTACACCTTC. Translation gives CASSSRRQGAPGNGYTF. The V call is TRBV28, the J call TRBJ1-2; TRBD1 agrees at 10 bases. Germline CDR1 and CDR2: MDHEN and SYDVKM. V trimming: 4 bases; J trimming: 6 bases; junction bases outside the gene matches: 14. The length of the CDR3 is 17 residues.

The rearrangement links TRBV5-1 to TRBJ2-4; TRBD1 might be the D (6 bases). This CDR3 spans 13 amino acids. Trimming took off 5 bases at V and 5 bases at J, with 11 bases between the two ends. Germline lookup yields CDR1 SGHRS and CDR2 YFSETQ. Here the CDR3 reads CASSVTGENIQYF. The CDR3 DNA reads as TGCGCCAGCAGTGTGACAGGTGAAAACATTCAGTACTTC.

The chain's CDR3 is CASSVGTTSYNEQFF. DNA for the CDR3: TGTGCCAGCAGCGTTGGGACAACTTCCTACAATGAGCAGTTCTTC. The chain couples TRBV9 to TRBJ2-1; perhaps TRBD1 as D (6 bases). The CDR3 has 15 residues. Trimming left V 2 bases short and J 1 base short, with 10 bases between. Per the germline V gene, CDR1 is SGDLS and CDR2 is YYNGEE.

The count of this clone is one. The gene calls are TRBV20-1 and TRBJ2-1; TRBD1 matches at 7 bases. The CDR3 extends over 11 amino acids. The germline gives CDR1 DFQATT, CDR2 SNEGSKA (reference sequence). V was pared by 7 bases and J by 5 bases, with 2 bases of the junction left unmatched. Written as DNA, the CDR3 is TGCAGTGGACAGGGCGACAATGAGCAGTTCTTC. It specifies CSGQGDNEQFF.